What follows are 17 T cell receptor beta chains derived from one specimen sequenced in a study of cytomegalovirus exposure and HLA in healthy donors. This PCR relied on a set of 60 Vbeta primers and 13 Jbeta primers. Assay: immunoSEQ multiplex PCR; the TCRdb copy retains only in-frame clones and omits some. The repertoire holds 65,000 to 100,000 clones, around 80% seen once, with about 2.2% in the top ten. Sequenced input: PBMCs. The receptor set was obtained from a middle-aged man in good health and CMV-seronegative.

The genes are TRBV2 and TRBJ2-1; possibly TRBD2 for D (6 bases). The V gene's germline CDR1 is SNHLY and CDR2 FYNNEI. The length of the CDR3 is 16 residues. V lost 5 bases to trimming and J lost 7 bases, with 21 bases between them. CDR3 DNA: TGTGCCAGCAGTCGAACCCTAGCGACCTCTCCTAATGAGCAGTTCTTC. This encodes CASSRTLATSPNEQFF. Supplemented by reference TRBV2 and TRBJ2-1, the full variable domain reads EPEVTQTPSHQVTQMGQEVILRCVPISNHLYFYWYRQILGQKVEFLVSFYNNEISEKSEIFDDQFSVERPDGSNFTLKIRSTKLEDSAMYFCASSRTLATSPNEQFFGPGTRLTVL.

The chain links TRBV18 to TRBJ1-5; possible D gene TRBD1, 6 bases. Trimming took off 0 bases at V and 0 bases at J, with 9 bases between the two ends. CDR3 length: 16 amino acids. Looked up from germline, CDR1 is KGHSH and CDR2 is LQKENI. The CDR3 loop reads CASSPPNRVSNQPQHF. DNA of the CDR3: TGTGCCAGCTCACCACCCAACAGGGTTAGCAATCAGCCCCAGCATTTT.

V gene TRBV6-5 combines with J gene TRBJ1-5; D is ambiguous. Trimming pared 0 bases from V and 2 bases from J, leaving 11 bases between. CDR1 is MNHEY, CDR2 SVGAGI, per germline. The CDR3 sequence is 16 residues long. CDR3 DNA sequence: TGTGCCAGCAGTTACTCTGGACTAGCCGGCAATCAGCCCCAGCATTTT. It translates to CASSYSGLAGNQPQHF.

This chain uses TRBV7-9 with TRBJ2-7; TRBD2 might be the D (7 bases). Trimming removed 4 bases from V and 2 bases from J, with 12 bases in between. The CDR3 contains 14 residues. The germline gives CDR1 SEHNR, CDR2 FQNEAQ (reference sequence). The CDR3 loop is CASSWGGGPYEQYF. The CDR3 bases are TGTGCCAGCAGCTGGGGAGGGGGTCCCTACGAGCAGTACTTC.

In DNA, the CDR3 is TGTGCCAGTAGTATGAGAGACACCAACAATCAGCCCCAGCATTTT. Its translation is CASSMRDTNNQPQHF. V and J are TRBV19 and TRBJ1-5; no clear D. This CDR3 has 15 amino acids. From germline, CDR1 is LNHDA and CDR2 SQIVND (reference sequence). Between the trimmed V and J ends, which lost 3 bases and 3 bases, there was a span of 12 bases. Full variable domain (rest looked up from reference TRBV19 and TRBJ1-5): DGGITQSPKYLFRKEGQNVTLSCEQNLNHDAMYWYRQDPGQGLRLIYYSQIVNDFQKGDIAEGYSVSREKKESFPLTVTSAQKNPTAFYLCASSMRDTNNQPQHFGDGTRLSIL.

The chain combines TRBV5-4 with TRBJ2-4; 13 positions agree with TRBD2. Germline V gene data show CDR1 as SGHNT and CDR2 as YYREEE (reference sequence). CDR3 length equals 17 residues. The V and J ends lost 3 bases and 6 bases, in that order; junction bases with no gene match: 9. CDR3 sequence: CASSSGTSGTLGNIQYF. The CDR3 region has the DNA TGTGCCAGCAGCTCAGGGACTAGCGGGACTCTTGGAAACATTCAGTACTTC.

This chain uses TRBV6-5 with TRBJ1-6; D is unresolved. V lost 6 bases to trimming and J lost 4 bases, with 13 bases between them. Per the germline V gene, CDR1 is MNHEY and CDR2 is SVGAGI. This CDR3 is 15 amino acids long. The CDR3 protein is CASRQQALYNSPLHF. CDR3 DNA sequence: TGTGCCAGCAGGCAGCAGGCGCTTTATAATTCACCCCTCCACTTT.

This clone has only a few counts. The V and J genes are TRBV5-5 and TRBJ2-6; D perhaps matches TRBD1 (6 bases). The CDR3 is 17 amino acids. Germline V gives CDR1 SGHKS, CDR2 YYEKEE (reference sequence). Trimming left V 4 bases short and J 2 bases short, with 16 bases between. In DNA form, the CDR3 reads TGTGCCAGCAGCCTAGGGGCAGGGGATACTGGGGCCAACGTCCTGACTTTC. Protein product: CASSLGAGDTGANVLTF.

This clone was counted once. The rearrangement links TRBV29-1 to TRBJ2-7; 8 nucleotides agree with TRBD2. The V gene's germline CDR1 is SQVTM and CDR2 ANQGSEA. Losses at the gene ends were 6 bases for V and 0 bases for J; bases not matched to a gene: 4. This CDR3 contains 13 residues. The CDR3 DNA reads TGCAGCGTGGCGGGGGGATCCTCCTACGAGCAGTACTTC. This codes for CSVAGGSSYEQYF.

This chain joins TRBV23-1 and TRBJ1-2; no clear D gene. TRBV23-1 is reported as an ORF; its role is uncertain. CDR3 size: 14 residues. Trimming stripped 7 bases from V and 2 bases from J, with 14 bases between. This chain's CDR3 is CASTPIRENYGYTF. Written as DNA, the CDR3 is TGCGCCAGCACACCCATAAGGGAGAACTATGGCTACACCTTC.

This chain uses TRBV9 with TRBJ2-1; TRBD2 matches 7 bases. This CDR3 region has 15 residues. V was pared by 0 bases and J by 4 bases, with 4 bases of the junction left unmatched. Germline loops: CDR1 SGDLS, CDR2 YYNGEE. The CDR3 DNA sequence: TGTGCCAGCAGCGTAGTCAGCGGGGATTACAATGAGCAGTTCTTC. It is translated as CASSVVSGDYNEQFF.

V usage is TRBV28 and J usage is TRBJ2-5, with D possibly matching TRBD1 (5 bases). Germline V gene data show CDR1 as MDHEN and CDR2 as SYDVKM. The CDR3 is 12 amino acids. The V and J ends lost 7 bases and 7 bases respectively, with 13 bases between them. The CDR3 nucleotides read TGTGCCAGCAATCAGGGCCTCGGGACCCAGTACTTC. Its protein is CASNQGLGTQYF.

This chain joins TRBV7-9 and TRBJ1-4; D remains ambiguous. The CDR3 extends over 14 amino acids. V dropped 5 bases and J dropped 8 bases, with 15 bases sitting between them. Germline loops: CDR1 SEHNR, CDR2 FQNEAQ (reference sequence). DNA of the CDR3: TGTGCCAGCAGCCTAATCCTCCCCGGGGAAAAACTGTTTTTT. The encoded protein is CASSLILPGEKLFF.

CDR3 sequence: CASSLVQGASPLHF. The CDR3 bases are TGTGCCAGCAGCTTAGTACAGGGGGCTTCACCCCTCCACTTT. V and J are TRBV13 and TRBJ1-6; 9 nucleotides agree with TRBD1. J lost 9 bases, V lost 1 base, and 1 base had no gene match. The germline CDR1 and CDR2 sequences are PRHDT and FYEKMQ (reference sequence). The CDR3 is made up of 14 amino acids.

V and J are TRBV5-8 and TRBJ2-3; no definite D call. The CDR3 spans 12 residues. V lost 4 bases, J lost 6 bases, and 9 bases lay in between. The germline gives CDR1 SGHTS, CDR2 YDEGEE. CDR3 in amino acids: CASSLLADTQYF. The CDR3 coding sequence is TGTGCCAGCAGCCTACTCGCGGATACGCAGTATTTT. Combining the CDR3 with reference TRBV5-8 and TRBJ2-3 gives the whole variable domain EAGVTQSPTHLIKTRGQQATLRCSPISGHTSVYWYQQALGLGLQFLLWYDEGEERNRGNFPPRFSGRQFPNYSSELNVNALELEDSALYLCASSLLADTQYFGPGTRLTVL.

As to this clone: An end of the junction differs from the germline gene, which may be a read error. This chain connects TRBV4-1 to TRBJ2-3; D remains ambiguous. Germline V gene data show CDR1 as MGHRA and CDR2 as YSYEKL. This CDR3 contains 17 residues. The CDR3 region has the DNA TGCGTCAGCAGCCAAGAACCCCCGGCTAGTACCGCAGATACGCAGTATTTT. It translates to CVSSQEPPASTADTQYF.

This rearrangement joins TRBV6-5 to TRBJ2-1; D gene uncertain. This CDR3 is built from 14 residues. Germline CDR1 and CDR2: MNHEY and SVGAGI. V lost 0 bases and J 5 bases, leaving 8 bases between the germline ends. Here the CDR3 DNA reads TGTGCCAGCAGTTACTCGGGCAGTCACAATGAGCAGTTCTTC. It codes for CASSYSGSHNEQFF.